These 26 T cell receptor beta chains came from one sample sequenced in a study of blood T cell repertoires in COVID-19. Sequencing used immunoSEQ multiplex PCR; TCRdb keeps in-frame clones, though not all of them. The table includes some 240,000 clones, around 84% detected once. Sequencing was performed on peripheral blood. The receptors originated from a human donor in a cohort sampled during active COVID-19.

CDR3 DNA: TGTGCCAGCACCACCGGGTTCCGCTACGAGCAGTACTTC. Translating gives CASTTGFRYEQYF. This rearrangement joins TRBV7-2 to TRBJ2-7; D remains ambiguous. The CDR3 has 13 residues. Germline CDR1 and CDR2: SGHTA and FQGNSA. With 7 bases removed from V and 3 bases from J, the gap between germline ends came to 13 bases.

The chain is built from TRBV28 and TRBJ1-3; D gene ambiguous. Trimming removed 4 bases from V and 7 bases from J, with 5 bases in between. Germline-derived CDR1 and CDR2 are MDHEN and SYDVKM. CDR3 length equals 11 residues. The CDR3 nucleotides read TGTGCCAGCAGTTACCGGAACACCATATATTTT. Encoded protein: CASSYRNTIYF.

J is TRBJ2-3 and V is TRBV28; D remains ambiguous. V lost 5 bases and J 3 bases, leaving 12 bases between the germline ends. The CDR3 loop spans 14 amino acids. CDR1 MDHEN and CDR2 SYDVKM come from the germline V gene. The CDR3 loop reads CASSPQLRTDTQYF. CDR3 bases: TGTGCCAGCAGTCCTCAACTTAGAACAGATACGCAGTATTTT. Together with reference TRBV28 and TRBJ2-3, the CDR3 gives the full variable domain: DVKVTQSSRYLVKRTGEKVFLECVQDMDHENMFWYRQDPGLGLRLIYFSYDVKMKEKGDIPEGYSVSREKKERFSLILESASTNQTSMYLCASSPQLRTDTQYFGPGTRLTVL.

This sequence joins TRBV28 and TRBJ2-7; no reliable D call. The CDR3 totals 12 residues. V was shortened by 5 bases and J by 5 bases, with 10 bases between the two germline ends. Germline CDR1 and CDR2: MDHEN and SYDVKM. CDR3 nucleotide sequence: TGTGCCAGCAGTCCCTCCCGGGACGAGCAGTACTTC. Its translation: CASSPSRDEQYF.

V is TRBV5-1 and J is TRBJ1-5, with D hard to call. Germline assignment: CDR1 SGHRS and CDR2 YFSETQ. Deletions cut 0 bases from V and 0 bases from J, with 4 bases between. This CDR3 contains 14 residues. The CDR3 sequence: CASSLDSSNQPQHF. CDR3 bases: TGCGCCAGCAGCTTGGACAGTAGCAATCAGCCCCAGCATTTT.

The V gene is TRBV19, the J gene TRBJ1-6; 9 nucleotides align to TRBD1. The junction had 11 bases not matched to a gene; V was cut back by 5 bases and J by 12 bases. Germline V gene sequence: CDR1 LNHDA, CDR2 SQIVND (reference sequence). The CDR3 sequence is 15 residues long. CDR3 DNA sequence: TGTGCCAGTAGTCTACCGGGACAGGGCCTTAGACCCCTCCACTTT. Translated, it gives CASSLPGQGLRPLHF.

This chain uses TRBV2 with TRBJ2-3; D perhaps matches TRBD2 (5 bases). Per germline, CDR1 SNHLY and CDR2 FYNNEI. This CDR3 is built from 15 residues. The ends were cut back, 4 bases at V and 4 bases at J, with 15 bases in the middle. The CDR3 region has the DNA TGTGCCAGCAGTGGCCTGGAAGTCGGGGCAGATACGCAGTATTTT. The encoded protein is CASSGLEVGADTQYF.

J is TRBJ1-4 and V is TRBV15; D is uncertain. The CDR3 spans 14 residues. Trimming left V 4 bases short and J 8 bases short, with 14 bases between. CDR1 is LNHNV, CDR2 YYDKDF, per germline (reference sequence). CDR3 loop: CATSTRNRYEKLFF. CDR3 coding DNA: TGTGCCACCAGCACCAGGAATCGGTACGAAAAACTGTTTTTT.

The J gene is TRBJ2-3, the V gene TRBV28; D unclear. V lost 3 bases, J lost 6 bases, and 7 bases lay in between. This CDR3 has 12 residues. Germline V lookup: CDR1 MDHEN, CDR2 SYDVKM. CDR3 region: CASSFGQDTQYF. The CDR3 bases are TGTGCCAGCAGTTTTGGGCAGGATACGCAGTATTTT.

This sequence joins TRBV5-1 and TRBJ1-4; no clear D gene. The germline gives CDR1 SGHRS, CDR2 YFSETQ. Trimming stripped 5 bases from V and 8 bases from J, with 13 bases between. The CDR3 is made up of 13 amino acids. CDR3 protein: CASSVRWREKLFF. Here the CDR3 DNA reads TGCGCCAGCAGTGTCAGGTGGAGGGAAAAACTGTTTTTT.

The V and J genes are TRBV19 and TRBJ2-1, with 8 nucleotides matching TRBD2. This CDR3 contains 14 residues. Looked up from germline, CDR1 is LNHDA and CDR2 is SQIVND (reference sequence). J lost 4 bases, V lost 6 bases, and 5 bases had no gene match. CDR3 nucleotide sequence: TGTGCCAGTAGAGTTAGCGGGGATTACAATGAGCAGTTCTTC. Its translation: CASRVSGDYNEQFF.

This clone was seen a few times. The chain couples TRBV30 to TRBJ1-1, with 9 nucleotides matching TRBD1. The CDR3 extends over 14 amino acids. Trimming removed 7 bases from V and 0 bases from J; junction bases left unmatched: 6. Per the germline V gene, CDR1 is GTSNPN and CDR2 is SVGIG (reference sequence). CDR3 region: CASDRGTMNTEAFF. Written as DNA, the CDR3 is TGTGCCTCCGACAGGGGGACCATGAACACTGAAGCTTTCTTT.

The gene calls are TRBV9 and TRBJ1-3; 8 bases match TRBD1. The CDR3 contains 15 residues. Germline V gene sequence: CDR1 SGDLS, CDR2 YYNGEE. The J segment lost 2 bases and the V segment lost 4 bases, leaving 5 bases of the junction unmatched. The CDR3 loop is CASSLDRVAGNTIYF. In nucleotides, the CDR3 is TGTGCCAGCAGCTTGGACAGGGTAGCTGGAAACACCATATATTTT.

The chain recombines TRBV18 with TRBJ2-7; D is perhaps TRBD1 (6 bases). The CDR3 runs to 17 residues. Trimming pared 3 bases from V and 0 bases from J, leaving 18 bases between. In germline, CDR1 is KGHSH, CDR2 LQKENI. The CDR3 region is CASSPLTIGQNSYEQYF. For the CDR3, the DNA is TGTGCCAGCTCACCGTTAACAATCGGACAGAACTCCTACGAGCAGTACTTC.

The genes are TRBV28 and TRBJ1-4, with 8 bases aligning to TRBD1. V shed 5 bases and J 8 bases; nucleotides not matched to a gene: 13. CDR1 is MDHEN and CDR2 is SYDVKM in the germline V gene. This CDR3 has 16 amino acids. CDR3 residues: CASSLSQTGEEEKLFF. The CDR3 bases are TGTGCCAGCAGTCTGTCGCAGACAGGGGAGGAGGAAAAACTGTTTTTT.

The rearrangement joins TRBV10-3 to TRBJ1-1, with a tentative D call TRBD1 (6 bases). Trimming removed 7 bases at V and 5 bases at J, with 8 bases between. This CDR3 has 11 residues. The germline gives CDR1 ENHRY, CDR2 SYGVKD. The CDR3 DNA is TGTGCCATCACCACAGGGACTGAAGCTTTCTTT. Translating gives CAITTGTEAFF.

This rearrangement joins TRBV5-1 to TRBJ1-1; TRBD1 agrees at 10 bases. The CDR3 is 15 residues long. Germline trimming cut 4 bases from V and 5 bases from J; bases unmatched to any gene: 8. In germline, CDR1 is SGHRS, CDR2 YFSETQ. The DNA for the CDR3 is TGCGCCAGCAGCGTGACAGGGGGCGCGGGGACTGAAGCTTTCTTT. Its translation: CASSVTGGAGTEAFF.

The chain employs TRBV27 and TRBJ2-2, with D possibly TRBD1 on 5 matching bases. Trimming pared 5 bases from V and 4 bases from J, leaving 11 bases between. Germline V lookup: CDR1 MNHEY, CDR2 SMNVEV (reference sequence). The CDR3 has 14 amino acids. The CDR3 nucleotides read TGTGCCAGCAGTAAGGGGTCGACCACCGGGGAGCTGTTTTTT. Translated: CASSKGSTTGELFF.

The gene calls are TRBV3-1 (or the pseudogene TRBV3-2) and TRBJ2-7; no firm D call. The germline V gene encodes CDR1 LGHDT and CDR2 YNNKEL (reference sequence). The CDR3 contains 13 residues. V lost 8 bases and J lost 2, with 13 bases in between. CDR3 DNA sequence: TGTGCCAGCTCCCCGGTATTTCCCTACGAGCAGTACTTC. Protein product: CASSPVFPYEQYF.

A single count supports this clone. The V call is TRBV9, the J call TRBJ2-7; 7 nucleotides agree with TRBD1. Germline V gives CDR1 SGDLS, CDR2 YYNGEE. CDR3 size: 15 residues. V was pared by 0 bases and J by 7 bases, with 10 bases of the junction left unmatched. This CDR3 is CASSVGRTARGEQYF. CDR3 coding DNA: TGTGCCAGCAGCGTAGGGAGGACCGCCAGGGGGGAGCAGTACTTC.

The gene calls are TRBV5-1 and TRBJ2-1; 7 nucleotides match TRBD1. V was clipped by 2 bases and J by 3 bases; unmatched bases: 8. CDR1 SGHRS and CDR2 YFSETQ come from the germline V gene. The CDR3 totals 16 residues. The CDR3 bases are TGCGCCAGCAGCTTTTACTGGGGACAGCTCTACAATGAGCAGTTCTTC. Translation: CASSFYWGQLYNEQFF.

The gene calls are TRBV4-3 and TRBJ2-1; D is ambiguous. This CDR3 has 13 amino acids. V dropped 0 bases and J dropped 5 bases, with 5 bases sitting between them. Germline V gene data show CDR1 as LGHNA and CDR2 as YSLEER. CDR3 nucleotides: TGCGCCAGCAGCCAAGAGTTAGACAATGAGCAGTTCTTC. This translates into CASSQELDNEQFF.

The V call is TRBV5-1, the J call TRBJ2-1, with a weak D call TRBD2 (6 bases). V lost 1 base, J lost 0 bases, and 11 bases lay in between. This CDR3 is 16 amino acids long. Germline V gene lookup returns CDR1 SGHRS and CDR2 YFSETQ. The CDR3: CASSLSAGRSYNEQFF. The DNA for the CDR3 is TGCGCCAGCAGCTTGTCAGCGGGCCGCTCCTACAATGAGCAGTTCTTC.

V is TRBV28 and J is TRBJ2-7; 12 nucleotides align to TRBD2. V shed 4 bases and J 2 bases; nucleotides not matched to a gene: 15. The germline CDR1 and CDR2 sequences are MDHEN and SYDVKM. This CDR3 comprises 19 residues. CDR3 in amino acids: CASSYPAGLAGSPAYEQYF. Here the CDR3 DNA reads TGTGCCAGCAGTTATCCCGCGGGACTAGCGGGTTCCCCAGCCTACGAGCAGTACTTC. Looking up the rest from reference TRBV28 and TRBJ2-7 gives the full variable domain: DVKVTQSSRYLVKRTGEKVFLECVQDMDHENMFWYRQDPGLGLRLIYFSYDVKMKEKGDIPEGYSVSREKKERFSLILESASTNQTSMYLCASSYPAGLAGSPAYEQYFGPGTRLTVT.

V usage is TRBV6-2 or TRBV6-3 and J usage is TRBJ2-5, with TRBD1 matching over 10 bases. Germline V gives CDR1 MNHEY, CDR2 SVGEGT. V lost 2 bases to trimming and J lost 4 bases; unmatched junction nucleotides: 4. The CDR3 extends over 15 amino acids. The CDR3 protein is CASSYVGQGGETQYF. DNA for the CDR3: TGTGCCAGCAGTTACGTAGGACAGGGGGGAGAGACCCAGTACTTC.

Ten or more counts support this clone. V gene TRBV27 combines with J gene TRBJ2-1, with a weak D call TRBD2 (6 bases). The CDR3 has 15 residues. Trimming removed 5 bases from V and 2 bases from J, with 13 bases in between. CDR1 and CDR2 (germline): MNHEY, SMNVEV (reference sequence). DNA of the CDR3: TGTGCCAGCAGTCCCTGGGGAGGTACCTACAATGAGCAGTTCTTC. Protein product: CASSPWGGTYNEQFF.